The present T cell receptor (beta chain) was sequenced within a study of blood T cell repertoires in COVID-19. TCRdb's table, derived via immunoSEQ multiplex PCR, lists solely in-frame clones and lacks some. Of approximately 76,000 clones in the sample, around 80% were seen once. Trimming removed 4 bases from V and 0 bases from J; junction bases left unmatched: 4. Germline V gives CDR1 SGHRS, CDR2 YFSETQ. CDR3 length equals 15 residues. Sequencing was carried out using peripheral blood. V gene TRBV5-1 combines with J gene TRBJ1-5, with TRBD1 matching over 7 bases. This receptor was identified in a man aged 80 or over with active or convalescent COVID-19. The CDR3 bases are TGCGCCAGCAGCCCCACAGGGGATAGCAATCAGCCCCAGCATTTT. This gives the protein CASSPTGDSNQPQHF.